This T cell receptor (beta chain) was profiled in a study of shared clonotypes between healthy human individuals. The study, taken as a whole, reports: Sharing across four donors was highest in naive CD4 (around 5%) and lowest in memory CD8 (roughly 0.4%). Blood was the only sampled material, and tissue repertoires likely differ.

This CDR3 has 14 residues. The trim removed 2 bases at V and 2 bases at J, leaving 0 bases unmatched. Germline V gene sequence: CDR1 SGDLS, CDR2 YYNGEE. Assay used: immunoSEQ multiplex PCR; TCRdb lists only in-frame clones, some missing. The data show about 1.5 million clones, with roughly 98% seen just once and about 0.45% held by the top ten. Comment on this clone: Its antigen is currently unknown. The same CDR3 also results from other DNA sequences found in this sample.

Sequencing was carried out using naive CD4+ T cells sorted from blood. Sample subset: CD45RA+ positively selected. The sequence was obtained from a man aged 30 to 39 in good health. The chain couples TRBV9 to TRBJ2-1; 8 nucleotides align to TRBD2. The CDR3 nucleotides read TGTGCCAGCAGCGTTAGCGGGACCTACAATGAGCAGTTCTTC. Translation: CASSVSGTYNEQFF.